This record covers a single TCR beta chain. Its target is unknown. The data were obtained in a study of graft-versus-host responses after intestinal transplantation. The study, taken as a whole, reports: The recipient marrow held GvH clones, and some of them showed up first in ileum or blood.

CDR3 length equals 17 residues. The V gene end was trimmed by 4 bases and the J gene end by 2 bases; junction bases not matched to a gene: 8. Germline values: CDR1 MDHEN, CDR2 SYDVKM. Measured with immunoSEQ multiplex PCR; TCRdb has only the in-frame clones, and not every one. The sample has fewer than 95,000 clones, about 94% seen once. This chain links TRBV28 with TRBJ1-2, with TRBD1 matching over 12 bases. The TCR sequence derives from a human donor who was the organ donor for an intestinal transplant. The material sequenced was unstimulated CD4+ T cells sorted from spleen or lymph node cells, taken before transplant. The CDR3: CASSSPGQGASNYGYTF. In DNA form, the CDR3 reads TGTGCCAGCAGTTCCCCGGGACAGGGGGCTTCCAACTATGGCTACACCTTC.